This is a list of T cell receptor beta chains from one sample in a study of technical replicates of blood from a handful of donors. Assay used: immunoSEQ multiplex PCR; TCRdb lists only in-frame clones, some missing. The repertoire holds tens of thousands of clones, 85% to 95% seen once, with 0.2% to 0.25% in the top ten. Sequencing input: T cells isolated from PBMCs. These receptors all stem from a human donor in good health. Both conserved end residues are part of each CDR3. Each record gives: J gene, D gene, clone size, V gene, CDR3 protein, CDR3 DNA. A D gene is named only where the DNA matches it firmly. Clone size is stated in some rows and not others, as once, few, many or a class when expanded.

>TRBJ2-7|.|.|TRBV7-2
CASSPVQGYEQYF
TGTGCCAGCAGCCCGGTCCAGGGCTACGAGCAGTACTTC
>TRBJ1-1|.|.|TRBV4-1
CASSINQANTEAFF
TGCGCCAGCAGCATAAACCAGGCGAACACTGAAGCTTTCTTT
>TRBJ2-3|.|.|TRBV28
CASSLGHLTDTQYF
TGTGCCAGCAGTCTTGGACACCTCACAGATACGCAGTATTTT
>TRBJ2-5|TRBD2|.|TRBV4-1
CASSQEGLAGVQETQYF
TGCGCCAGCAGCCAAGAGGGGCTAGCGGGCGTTCAAGAGACCCAGTACTTC
>TRBJ2-3|.|.|TRBV14
CASSQAPGHRTDTQYF
TGTGCCAGCAGCCAAGCCCCGGGACATCGCACAGATACGCAGTATTTT
>TRBJ2-2|TRBD1|.|TRBV29-1
CSAGTANTGELFF
TGCAGCGCTGGGACAGCGAACACCGGGGAGCTGTTTTTT
>TRBJ2-3|.|.|TRBV9
CASSVSDIRGDTQYF
TGTGCCAGCAGCGTAAGTGATATCAGGGGAGATACGCAGTATTTT
>TRBJ2-5|.|few|TRBV27
CASSLMGGRETQYF
TGTGCCAGCAGTTTAATGGGGGGAAGGGAGACCCAGTACTTC
>TRBJ1-1|.|few|TRBV30
CAWSVGAGDTEAFF
TGTGCCTGGAGTGTTGGCGCCGGGGACACTGAAGCTTTCTTT
>TRBJ1-1|TRBD1|.|TRBV7-9
CASSTTGGTTEAFF
TGTGCCAGCAGTACAACAGGGGGGACGACTGAAGCTTTCTTT
>TRBJ2-1|.|.|TRBV5-6
CASSSRSTGQFF
TGTGCCAGCAGCTCCCGCTCGACAGGGCAGTTCTTC
>TRBJ2-1|TRBD2|.|TRBV27
CASSLTGGPYEQFF
TGTGCCAGCAGTCTCACGGGAGGGCCCTATGAGCAGTTCTTC
>TRBJ2-7|TRBD2|.|TRBV6-6
CASSTKGLAGFGKQYF
TGTGCCAGCAGTACTAAGGGACTAGCGGGTTTCGGGAAGCAGTACTTC
>TRBJ1-1|TRBD1|.|TRBV5-1
CASSQPTGGTEAFF
TGCGCCAGCAGCCAACCCACAGGGGGCACTGAAGCTTTCTTT
>TRBJ2-2|.|.|TRBV5-1
CASRDTINTGELFF
TGCGCCAGCCGGGACACAATAAACACCGGGGAGCTGTTTTTT
>TRBJ2-6|.|.|TRBV11-2
CASSSTLDSGANVLTF
TGTGCCAGCAGCTCCACCCTAGACTCTGGGGCCAACGTCCTGACTTTC
>TRBJ2-7|TRBD1|.|TRBV2
CASSLTLGQDISYEQYF
TGTGCCAGCAGTCTAACGTTGGGACAGGACATCTCCTACGAGCAGTACTTC
>TRBJ1-3|TRBD1|few|TRBV4-2
CASSQADRDNTIYF
TGTGCCAGCAGCCAGGCGGACAGGGACAACACCATATATTTT
>TRBJ2-7|TRBD2|.|TRBV9
CASSALTSGGSYEQYF
TGTGCCAGCAGCGCTTTGACTAGCGGGGGATCCTACGAGCAGTACTTC
>TRBJ2-7|TRBD1|.|TRBV6-1
CASRWDRGPSEQYF
TGTGCCAGCAGGTGGGACAGGGGGCCGAGCGAGCAGTACTTC
>TRBJ2-7|.|.|TRBV11-2
CASSLTRGSYEQYF
TGTGCCAGCAGCTTGACTAGAGGCTCCTACGAGCAGTACTTC
>TRBJ1-4|.|.|TRBV28
CASSFGLTNEKLFF
TGTGCCAGCAGTTTTGGACTGACGAATGAAAAACTGTTTTTT
>TRBJ1-1|.|.|TRBV18
CASSPLAQVPKENTEAFF
TGTGCCAGCTCACCTCTAGCGCAGGTCCCTAAAGAGAACACTGAAGCTTTCTTT
>TRBJ1-5|TRBD1|.|TRBV27
CASRTGQGYSNQPQHF
TGTGCCAGCAGAACAGGACAGGGGTATAGCAATCAGCCCCAGCATTTT
>TRBJ1-5|.|.|TRBV6-1
CASSEVEGVDQPQHF
TGTGCCAGCAGTGAAGTTGAGGGGGTAGATCAGCCCCAGCATTTT
>TRBJ1-2|.|.|TRBV6-1
CASTLRGDYGYTF
TGTGCCAGCACCCTCAGGGGAGACTATGGCTACACCTTC
>TRBJ1-1|.|.|TRBV11-3
CASSFQMNTEAFF
TGTGCCAGCAGCTTTCAGATGAACACTGAAGCTTTCTTT
>TRBJ2-3|TRBD2|.|TRBV5-1
CASSFLAGGLDTQYF
TGCGCCAGCAGCTTCCTAGCGGGGGGACTAGATACGCAGTATTTT
>TRBJ1-1|TRBD1|.|TRBV7-6
CASSLGTGATEAFF
TGTGCCAGCAGCCTGGGGACAGGGGCCACTGAAGCTTTCTTT
>TRBJ1-2|TRBD1|.|TRBV19
CASSYSGQNYGYTF
TGTGCCAGTTCCTACTCGGGACAGAACTATGGCTACACCTTC
>TRBJ2-2|TRBD1|.|TRBV7-9
CASSDRDRYTGELFF
TGTGCCAGCAGCGACCGGGACAGGTACACCGGGGAGCTGTTTTTT
>TRBJ2-7|TRBD1|.|TRBV30
CAPMDRVGYEQYF
TGTGCACCTATGGACAGGGTAGGTTACGAGCAGTACTTC
>TRBJ2-7|.|.|TRBV19
CASSPGSYEQYF
TGTGCCAGTAGCCCGGGCTCCTACGAGCAGTACTTC
>TRBJ1-6|TRBD1|.|TRBV5-6
CASSLRDRVSPLHF
TGTGCCAGCAGCTTGCGGGACAGGGTCTCACCCCTCCACTTT
>TRBJ2-5|TRBD2|.|TRBV6-6
CASSTSGPGETQYF
TGTGCCAGCAGCACTAGCGGGCCGGGGGAGACCCAGTACTTC
>TRBJ2-3|.|.|TRBV25-1
CASTGLGGVWPDTQYF
TGTGCCAGCACCGGTCTAGGAGGGGTTTGGCCAGATACGCAGTATTTT
>TRBJ1-1|.|.|TRBV5-5
CASSFSLSREAFF
TGTGCCAGCAGCTTCTCTCTGAGTCGGGAAGCTTTCTTT
>TRBJ1-5|.|.|TRBV10-1
CASSLSGDQPQHF
TGCGCCAGCAGCCTTAGCGGAGATCAGCCCCAGCATTTT
>TRBJ2-6|TRBD2|.|TRBV15
CAASGRAPGANVLTF
TGTGCCGCTAGCGGGAGGGCCCCTGGGGCCAACGTCCTGACTTTC
>TRBJ2-2|TRBD2|.|TRBV28
CASSAQRGGPGELFF
TGTGCCAGCAGTGCCCAGCGGGGGGGGCCCGGGGAGCTGTTTTTT
>TRBJ2-7|TRBD2|.|TRBV7-2
CASSLGLAYYEQYF
TGTGCCAGCAGCCTGGGACTAGCGTACTACGAGCAGTACTTC
>TRBJ2-5|TRBD1|.|TRBV6-6
CASSWADRVRETQYF
TGTGCCAGCAGTTGGGCAGACAGGGTTAGAGAGACCCAGTACTTC
>TRBJ1-1|.|.|TRBV5-1
CASRQSPNTEAFF
TGCGCCAGCAGACAGTCCCCAAACACTGAAGCTTTCTTT
>TRBJ1-1|.|.|TRBV19
CASSILYLDTSKTEAFF
TGTGCCAGTAGTATTTTGTATTTGGACACTTCTAAAACTGAAGCTTTCTTT
>TRBJ1-1|.|.|TRBV5-1
CASSLSGTTEAFF
TGCGCCAGCAGCTTAAGCGGGACCACTGAAGCTTTCTTT
>TRBJ2-3|.|.|TRBV5-1
CASTQGSTDTQYF
TGCGCCAGCACCCAGGGGAGCACAGATACGCAGTATTTT
>TRBJ2-5|TRBD2|.|TRBV7-3
CASSLIAGEETQYF
TGTGCCAGCAGCTTAATAGCGGGGGAAGAGACCCAGTACTTC
>TRBJ2-7|.|.|TRBV20-1
CSVLDNYEQYF
TGCAGTGTCCTTGACAACTACGAGCAGTACTTC
>TRBJ1-5|.|.|TRBV29-1
CSVEAGRNQPQHF
TGCAGCGTTGAAGCAGGGCGCAATCAGCCCCAGCATTTT
>TRBJ1-4|.|.|TRBV5-1
CASSLVSGRTNEKLFF
TGCGCCAGCAGCTTGGTTTCCGGGAGAACTAATGAAAAACTGTTTTTT
>TRBJ2-1|.|.|TRBV2
CASTGLGPEQFF
TGTGCCAGCACCGGACTCGGACCTGAGCAGTTCTTC
>TRBJ2-3|TRBD1|.|TRBV5-1
CASSTGTASTDTQYF
TGCGCCAGCAGCACGGGGACAGCTAGCACAGATACGCAGTATTTT
>TRBJ1-4|.|.|TRBV2
CASSGDRSDEKLFF
TGTGCCAGCAGTGGCGACAGATCCGATGAAAAACTGTTTTTT
>TRBJ1-2|TRBD1|.|TRBV5-1
CASSSGQGDGYTF
TGCGCCAGCAGCAGCGGACAGGGGGATGGCTACACCTTC